The 14 T cell receptor beta chains reported below all come from one sample, sequenced in a study of blood T cells in healthy people across ages. Primers used in a second PCR of roughly 6 to 11 cycles were a sample-barcoded 5' primer and a J-beta primer mix. TCRdb re-analysed the 5' RACE reads in MiXCR, keeping a single row per CDR3 protein. The sample has about 780,000 distinct CDR3 sequences, 46% seen once. The sample was blood. The receptors derive from a man older than 75 in good health.

There are a few counts of this clonotype. The rearrangement links TRBV20-1 to TRBJ1-4; D is ambiguous. Deletions cut 3 bases from V and 4 bases from J, with 9 bases between. The CDR3 consists of 13 residues. CDR1 and CDR2 (germline): DFQATT, SNEGSKA (reference sequence). CDR3 in DNA: TGCAGTGCTAGTCCCCCATTTAATGAAAAACTGTTTTTT. This gives the protein CSASPPFNEKLFF.

The chain carries TRBV29-1 and TRBJ2-3; 9 bases line up with TRBD2. This CDR3 has 15 amino acids. CDR1 is SQVTM, CDR2 ANQGSEA, per germline. V was pared by 3 bases and J by 3 bases, with 7 bases of the junction left unmatched. CDR3 nucleotide sequence: TGCAGCGTTGAGGGTAATAGCGGGAGTACAGATACGCAGTATTTT. It yields the protein CSVEGNSGSTDTQYF.

This clonotype came up a few times. This sequence joins TRBV7-3 and TRBJ2-1; 10 bases agree with TRBD2. The CDR3 has 16 amino acids. With 4 bases clipped from V and 1 base from J, the junction kept 4 bases outside the gene matches. Germline V lookup: CDR1 SGHTA, CDR2 FQGTGA. The CDR3 region has the DNA TGTGCCAGCAGCTCCTCAGCGGGAGGGTCCTACAATGAGCAGTTCTTC. This sequence encodes CASSSSAGGSYNEQFF.

The chain carries TRBV6-1 and TRBJ2-7; 7 positions match TRBD1. The V gene end was trimmed by 3 bases and the J gene end by 0 bases; junction bases not matched to a gene: 8. Germline V gene lookup returns CDR1 MNHNS and CDR2 SASEGT. The CDR3 is 16 amino acids. For the CDR3, the DNA is TGTGCCAGCAGTGACTATCTTCGGACAGGCTCCTACGAGCAGTACTTC. It codes for CASSDYLRTGSYEQYF.

Note on this clonotype: The junction shows a germline mismatch at one end, possibly a read error. This sequence joins TRBV7-9 and TRBJ2-3; 14 nucleotides agree with TRBD2. Germline loops: CDR1 SEHNR, CDR2 FQNEAQ (reference sequence). The CDR3 extends over 16 amino acids. CDR3 region: CASSGGLAGATDTRYF. For the CDR3, the DNA is TGTGCCAGCAGCGGGGGACTAGCGGGAGCAACAGATACGCGGTATTTT.

The rearrangement joins TRBV5-4 to TRBJ2-5; the D call may be TRBD1 or TRBD2 (5 bases each). Looked up from germline, CDR1 is SGHNT and CDR2 is YYREEE (reference sequence). V was shortened by 4 bases and J by 1 base, with 11 bases between the two germline ends. The CDR3 runs 14 residues. The CDR3 DNA follows: TGTGCCAGCAGCCGACTGGGGGTCCAAGAGACCCAGTACTTC. Translating gives CASSRLGVQETQYF.

This clonotype appeared a single time. V and J are TRBV2 and TRBJ1-2; D not certain. Trimming removed 6 bases from V and 4 bases from J, with 15 bases in between. CDR3 size: 14 residues. Germline CDR1 and CDR2: SNHLY and FYNNEI. CDR3 region: CASSESYLVYGYTF. CDR3 in DNA: TGTGCCAGCAGCGAATCTTACCTAGTCTATGGCTACACCTTC.

The rearrangement uses TRBV29-1 and TRBJ2-6, with D uncertain. Between the trimmed V and J ends, which lost 0 bases and 4 bases, there was a span of 10 bases. The CDR3 totals 15 residues. Germline assignment: CDR1 SQVTM and CDR2 ANQGSEA. The chain's CDR3 is CSVEDSRGGANVLTF. DNA for the CDR3: TGCAGCGTTGAAGATTCCCGTGGAGGGGCCAACGTCCTGACTTTC.

The chain links TRBV2 to TRBJ2-7; the match to TRBD1 covers 7 bases. CDR3 length equals 14 residues. The V gene end was trimmed by 7 bases and the J gene end by 3 bases; junction bases not matched to a gene: 9. Germline assignment: CDR1 SNHLY and CDR2 FYNNEI. CDR3 nucleotides: TGTGCCAGCACGACAGGGCCCCCTAGCTACGAGCAGTACTTC. Encoded protein: CASTTGPPSYEQYF.

J is TRBJ2-1 and V is TRBV20-1, with D unresolved. There are 15 residues in the CDR3. Germline V gives CDR1 DFQATT, CDR2 SNEGSKA (reference sequence). V gave up 3 bases and J gave up 0 bases, with 12 bases separating them. The CDR3 coding sequence is TGCAGTGCTAGGGACGCCCTAAGCTCCTACAATGAGCAGTTCTTC. Encoded protein: CSARDALSSYNEQFF.

In its sample, this clonotype was seen many times. The junction departs from the called germline gene at one end, perhaps through a read error. This chain links TRBV5-1 with TRBJ2-1; 10 bases map to TRBD2. The CDR3 sequence is 15 residues long. Germline V lookup: CDR1 SGHRS, CDR2 YFSETQ. Here the CDR3 reads CASSTGTSAYNEQFF. CDR3 DNA sequence: TGTGCCAGCAGCACCGGGACTAGCGCCTACAATGAGCAGTTCTTC.

There are many counts of this clonotype. This sequence joins TRBV7-9 and TRBJ2-7, with D possibly matching TRBD1 (6 bases). Trimming stripped 5 bases from V and 4 bases from J, with 15 bases between. The CDR3 consists of 14 residues. From germline, CDR1 is SEHNR and CDR2 FQNEAQ (reference sequence). CDR3 nucleotides: TGTGCCAGCAGCCGCCCCGGACAGAATTACGAGCAGTACTTC. It codes for CASSRPGQNYEQYF.

V is TRBV20-1 and J is TRBJ2-3; maybe TRBD2 (5 bases). The CDR3 is 18 residues long. Germline CDR1 is DFQATT and CDR2 is SNEGSKA (reference sequence). Trimming stripped 6 bases from V and 0 bases from J, with 25 bases between. CDR3 nucleotide sequence: TGCAGTGCGAATCCTCCGACTAACCCGGTGGTTAGCACAGATACGCAGTATTTT. It encodes CSANPPTNPVVSTDTQYF.

The chain recombines TRBV6-1 with TRBJ1-2, with a tentative D call TRBD1 (5 bases). Per the germline V gene, CDR1 is MNHNS and CDR2 is SASEGT. Between the trimmed V and J ends, which lost 7 bases and 5 bases, there was a span of 14 bases. CDR3 length: 13 residues. CDR3 residues: CASNGAYGYGYTF. The CDR3, as DNA: TGTGCCAGCAATGGGGCCTACGGGTATGGCTACACCTTC.